Listed below are T cell receptor beta chains from one sample, sequenced in a study of Ad26.COV2.S vaccination and SARS-CoV-2 variants. Generated by immunoSEQ multiplex PCR, the TCRdb table keeps only in-frame clones and is missing some. This table has 300,000 to 450,000 clones, around 83% appearing once. The material sequenced was peripheral blood, taken in a trial of Ad26.COV2.S vaccine versus placebo. These receptors were collected from a person aged 18-60 years who received the Ad26.COV2.S COVID-19 vaccine or a placebo. Each CDR3 is given with its conserved first and last residue. D genes are given only for firm matches. Clone size appears in some rows only: once, few, many, or a class for an expanded clone.

TRBJ2-7,TRBV19,-,-,TGTGCCAGTACCGGGGGGCAAGGAACCTACGAGCAGTACTTC,CASTGGQGTYEQYF
TRBJ1-1,TRBV27,-,-,TGTGCCAGCAGTCGGCCGGGCCACACTGAAGCTTTCTTT,CASSRPGHTEAFF
TRBJ2-7,TRBV24-1,-,-,TGTGCCACCAGTGATGGACACGAGCAGTACTTC,CATSDGHEQYF
TRBJ2-7,TRBV19,TRBD1,-,TGTGCCACAAACCCGGCAGGGGGCCCTATCTACGAGCAGTACTTC,CATNPAGGPIYEQYF
TRBJ2-2,TRBV6-2/TRBV6-3,TRBD1,-,TGTGCCAGCAGTTTAGGACAGGGGGCCTCCGGGGAGCTGTTTTTT,CASSLGQGASGELFF
TRBJ1-1,TRBV7-5,-,-,TGTGCCAGAAGCTCCGAACAGGGCAGCACTGAAGCTTTCTTT,CARSSEQGSTEAFF
TRBJ1-1,TRBV4-1,TRBD1,-,TGCGCCAGCAGCCAAGAAGGGGGCAGGCTGAACACTGAAGCTTTCTTT,CASSQEGGRLNTEAFF
TRBJ2-5,TRBV27,TRBD1,-,TGTGCCAGCAGTTCTCCGGGACAGGGCCAAGAGACCCAGTACTTC,CASSSPGQGQETQYF
TRBJ2-7,TRBV13,-,-,TGTGCCAGCAGCGCCAGTTTCAGCTCCTACGAGCAGTACTTC,CASSASFSSYEQYF
TRBJ2-1,TRBV15,TRBD2,-,TGTGCCACCAGCAGGGATAACAGGGCCCGGACTAGCGCTTCGATTTTTGAGCAGTTCTTC,CATSRDNRARTSASIFEQFF
TRBJ2-7,TRBV7-2,TRBD2,-,TGTGCCAGCAGCCCCCGGGACTACCCCTACGTGCAGTACTTC,CASSPRDYPYVQYF
TRBJ2-7,TRBV10-1,-,few,TGCGCCAGCAGTGATAGACTAGATGGTAACGAGCAGTACTTC,CASSDRLDGNEQYF
TRBJ2-7,TRBV9,-,-,TGTGCCAGCAGTCGGACCGAGGTCTGGGACGAGCAGTACTTC,CASSRTEVWDEQYF
TRBJ1-1,TRBV28,-,-,TGTGCCAGCAGTCAGATTAACACTGAAGCTTTCTTT,CASSQINTEAFF
TRBJ1-2,TRBV30,-,few,TGTGCCTGGAGTACTCCGGGCGGGTTCTATGGCTACACCTTC,CAWSTPGGFYGYTF
TRBJ2-1,TRBV6-5,TRBD1,-,TGTGCCAGCCAAGCAGGGGGCGCCTACAATGAGCAGTTCTTC,CASQAGGAYNEQFF
TRBJ2-7,TRBV29-1,TRBD1,-,TGCAGCGTTGAAGAACAGGGGCTCCTATCCTACGAGCAGTACTTC,CSVEEQGLLSYEQYF
TRBJ2-7,TRBV20-1,-,-,TGCAGTGGAAGGGGCTCCTACGAGCAGTACTTC,CSGRGSYEQYF
TRBJ1-2,TRBV19,-,-,TGTGCCAGTAGTATAGTTGCGGCCTATGGCTACACCTTC,CASSIVAAYGYTF
TRBJ1-1,TRBV29-1,TRBD1,few,TGCAGCGCCCGTACTCGGGACAGGGTTACTGAAGCTTTCTTT,CSARTRDRVTEAFF
TRBJ2-2,TRBV19,-,-,TGTGCCAGTCACAGGACAGCCGTGGGCACCGGGGAGCTGTTTTTT,CASHRTAVGTGELFF
TRBJ2-3,TRBV19,TRBD1,-,TGTGCCAGTAGTAGAAGGGACAGCGCAGATACGCAGTATTTT,CASSRRDSADTQYF
TRBJ2-3,TRBV27,-,-,TGTGCCAGCAGTTTTGGGCTAAAAAACACAGATACGCAGTATTTT,CASSFGLKNTDTQYF
TRBJ2-2,TRBV5-1,-,-,TGCGCCAGCAGCTTGGCGGGGGGCGCGGGCACCGGGGAGCTGTTTTTT,CASSLAGGAGTGELFF
TRBJ1-5,TRBV5-8,-,-,TGTGCCAGCAGCTTGGAACGGACTCCCAATCAGCCCCAGCATTTT,CASSLERTPNQPQHF
TRBJ2-7,TRBV28,TRBD1,-,TGTGCCAGCCGGGACAGGGGCAATCCCTACGAGCAGTACTTC,CASRDRGNPYEQYF
TRBJ2-3,TRBV5-1,TRBD2,-,TGCGCCAGCAGGGAGGGTCCTAGCGGAAGCACAGATACGCAGTATTTT,CASREGPSGSTDTQYF
TRBJ2-1,TRBV28,TRBD1,-,TGTGCCAGCAGTCGAACAGGGGGCTGGGAGAATGAGCAGTTCTTC,CASSRTGGWENEQFF
TRBJ1-1,TRBV15,-,-,TGTGCCACCAGCAGAGAAGTCAGGGAGACTGAAGCTTTCTTT,CATSREVRETEAFF
TRBJ1-1,TRBV29-1,-,-,TGCAGCGTTGAAATTGTAGGTCCAGAGGGTGAAGCTTTCTTT,CSVEIVGPEGEAFF
TRBJ2-2,TRBV4-1,TRBD1,-,TGCGCCAGCAGCCAAGATCAGGGGGCGGGCGGGGAGCTGTTTTTT,CASSQDQGAGGELFF
TRBJ1-5,TRBV30,-,-,TGTGCCTGGAGTACGGCAGGGAAAGGATATCAGCCCCAGCATTTT,CAWSTAGKGYQPQHF